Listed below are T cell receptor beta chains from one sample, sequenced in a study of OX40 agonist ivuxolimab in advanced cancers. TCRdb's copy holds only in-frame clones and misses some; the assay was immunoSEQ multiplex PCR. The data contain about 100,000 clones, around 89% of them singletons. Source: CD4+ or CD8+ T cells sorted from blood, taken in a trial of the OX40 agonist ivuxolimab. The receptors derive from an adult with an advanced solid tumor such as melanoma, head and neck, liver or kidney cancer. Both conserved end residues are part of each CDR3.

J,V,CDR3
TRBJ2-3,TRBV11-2,CASSATVGRTDTQYF
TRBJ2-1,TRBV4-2,CASSQQNSGAYNEQFF
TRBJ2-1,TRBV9,CASSVAAGLESEQFF
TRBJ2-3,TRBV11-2,CASSLAAGPTDTQYF
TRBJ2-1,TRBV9,CASSVATARGEQFF
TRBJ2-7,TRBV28,CASSSTSSRQYF
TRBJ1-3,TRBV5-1,CASSLTGKSSGNTIYF
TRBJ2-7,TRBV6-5,CASSYSSDRVHEQYF
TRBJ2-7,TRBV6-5,CASRSTQGPYEQYF
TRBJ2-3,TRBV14,CASSQGVLRGRSSTDTQYF
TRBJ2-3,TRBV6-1,CASSVVPRDTQYF
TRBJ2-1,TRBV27,CASSRPMGLAGGIGYNEQFF
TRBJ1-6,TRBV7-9,CASSLEVRENSPLHF
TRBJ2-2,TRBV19,CASSFRHTGELFF
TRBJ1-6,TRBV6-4,CAKLTGNSINSPLHF
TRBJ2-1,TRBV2,CASSDKLAGNEQFF
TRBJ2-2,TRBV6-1,CASSVMRMGELFF
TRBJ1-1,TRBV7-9,CASSLTEDTEAFF